The source of this T cell receptor beta chain is a study of response to subunit inactivated influenza vaccine. CDR1 and CDR2 from the germline V gene are MNHNY and SVGAGI (reference sequence). V lost 0 bases, J lost 5 bases, and 5 bases lay in between. The CDR3 loop spans 13 amino acids. This clonotype was picked up a small number of times. Its antigen is not known. General study findings and limits: After each seasonal influenza vaccination, few new T cells are recruited, the authors suggested.

TCRdb processed the RT-PCR reads anew with MiXCR; each CDR3 protein has one entry. The sample records roughly 670,000 distinct CDR3 sequences, approximately 14% being singletons. The chain couples TRBV6-6 to TRBJ2-1; D uncertain. This receptor was taken from a man between 50 and 59 years old who received an inactivated influenza vaccine. The specimen comprised PBMCs from blood, sampled roughly 2 weeks before vaccination. For the CDR3, the DNA is TGTGCCAGCAGTTACTCTTCCCACAATGAGCAGTTCTTC. This sequence encodes CASSYSSHNEQFF.